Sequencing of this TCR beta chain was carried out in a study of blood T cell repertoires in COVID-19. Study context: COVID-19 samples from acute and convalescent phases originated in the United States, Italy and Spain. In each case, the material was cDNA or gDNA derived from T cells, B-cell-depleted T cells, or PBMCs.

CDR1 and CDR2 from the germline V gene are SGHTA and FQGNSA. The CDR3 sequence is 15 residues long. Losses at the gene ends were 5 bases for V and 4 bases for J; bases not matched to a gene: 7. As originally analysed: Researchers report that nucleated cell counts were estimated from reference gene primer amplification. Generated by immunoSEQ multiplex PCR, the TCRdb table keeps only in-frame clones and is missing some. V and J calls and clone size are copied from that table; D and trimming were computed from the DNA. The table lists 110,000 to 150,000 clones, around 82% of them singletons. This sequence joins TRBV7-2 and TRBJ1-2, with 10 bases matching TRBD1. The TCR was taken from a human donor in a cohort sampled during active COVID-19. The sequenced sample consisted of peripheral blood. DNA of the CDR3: TGTGCCAGCAGCCCTCCGGGACAGGGGAGCTATGGCTACACCTTC. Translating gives CASSPPGQGSYGYTF.